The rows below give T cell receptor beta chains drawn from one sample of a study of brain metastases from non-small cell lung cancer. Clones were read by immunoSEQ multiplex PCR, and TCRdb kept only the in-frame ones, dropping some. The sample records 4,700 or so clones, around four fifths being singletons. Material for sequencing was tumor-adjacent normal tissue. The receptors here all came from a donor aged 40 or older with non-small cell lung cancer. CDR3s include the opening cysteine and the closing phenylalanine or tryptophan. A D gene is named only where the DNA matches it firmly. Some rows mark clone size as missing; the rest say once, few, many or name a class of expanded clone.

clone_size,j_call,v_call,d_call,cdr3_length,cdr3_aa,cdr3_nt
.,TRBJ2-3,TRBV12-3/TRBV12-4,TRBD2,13,CATEPGGADTQYF,TGTGCCACCGAGCCGGGAGGGGCAGATACGCAGTATTTT
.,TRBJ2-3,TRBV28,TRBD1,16,CASSFDRGRPADTQYF,TGTGCCAGCAGTTTCGACAGGGGGCGCCCGGCAGATACGCAGTATTTT
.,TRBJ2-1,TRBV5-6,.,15,CASSPRLKVLYEQFF,TGTGCCAGCAGCCCCCGACTAAAGGTCCTCTATGAGCAGTTCTTC
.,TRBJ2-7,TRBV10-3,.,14,CAISYDTSSGEQYF,TGTGCCATCAGTTACGATACTAGCTCCGGTGAACAGTATTTC
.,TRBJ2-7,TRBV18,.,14,CASSPGTTSYEQYF,TGTGCCAGCTCACCCGGGACAACCTCCTACGAGCAGTACTTC
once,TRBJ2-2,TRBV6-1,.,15,CASSEPGSNTGELFF,TGTGCCAGCAGTGAACCAGGATCGAACACCGGGGAGCTGTTTTTT
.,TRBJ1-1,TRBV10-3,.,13,CAISPLANTEAFF,TGTGCCATCAGCCCCCTGGCGAACACTGAAGCTTTCTTT
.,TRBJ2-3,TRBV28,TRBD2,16,CASKTGRASRTDTQYF,TGTGCCAGCAAGACCGGGAGGGCCTCCCGCACAGATACGCAGTATTTT
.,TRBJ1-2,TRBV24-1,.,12,CATSDTSYGYTF,TGTGCCACCTCGGACACCAGCTATGGCTACACCTTC
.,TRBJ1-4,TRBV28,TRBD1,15,CASSSRQGSNEKLFF,TGTGCCAGCAGTTCGCGACAGGGTTCTAATGAAAAACTGTTTTTT
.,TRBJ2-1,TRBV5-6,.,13,CASRPALGNEQFF,TGTGCCAGCAGACCTGCACTGGGTAATGAGCAGTTCTTC
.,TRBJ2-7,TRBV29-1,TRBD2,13,CSICLAGGYEQYF,TGCAGCATTTGTCTAGCGGGAGGCTACGAGCAGTACTTC
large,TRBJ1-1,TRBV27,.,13,CASSLSTNTEAFF,TGTGCCAGCAGTTTATCAACGAACACTGAAGCTTTCTTT
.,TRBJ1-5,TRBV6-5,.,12,CASREGLRPQHF,TGTGCCAGCAGGGAGGGGTTAAGGCCCCAGCATTTT
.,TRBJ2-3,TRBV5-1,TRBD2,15,CASRPTSGGTDTQYF,TGCGCCAGCAGACCTACTAGCGGAGGCACAGATACGCAGTATTTT
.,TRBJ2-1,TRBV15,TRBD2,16,CATSTYDGGLYNEQFF,TGTGCCACCAGCACGTATGACGGGGGGTTATACAATGAGCAGTTCTTC